This T cell receptor beta chain was captured in a study of T cells after yellow fever vaccination. The CDR3 sequence is 17 residues long. Germline CDR1 MNHEY, CDR2 SVGEGT. Trimming removed 10 bases from V and 9 bases from J; junction bases left unmatched: 19. This clonotype has only a few counts. From the 5' RACE reads, TCRdb called clonotypes with MiXCR, one entry per CDR3 protein. Of around 300,000 distinct CDR3 sequences detected, over 10% appear once; the ten largest clones hold about 0.51%. The specimen comprised CD4+ T cells sorted from PBMCs, sampled 45 days after the yellow fever booster vaccination. The sequence came from a man aged 30 to 39 who received the YFV17D yellow fever vaccine. The rearrangement links TRBV6-2 or TRBV6-3 to TRBJ2-1, with 12 bases matching TRBD2. The CDR3 sequence is CATSPQRLAGVGGEQFF. The CDR3 nucleotides read TGTGCCACCTCCCCCCAACGACTAGCGGGAGTCGGAGGTGAGCAGTTCTTC.